This T cell receptor (beta chain) appears in the sequencing data of a study of T cell responses to AZD1222 COVID-19 vaccine. General observations from the study: Nearly half of unique spike-specific TCRs reportedly avoided B.1.351 and B.1.1.7 mutated regions.

In its sample, this clone was seen a few times. Its antigen remains unknown. The table came from immunoSEQ multiplex PCR; TCRdb's copy has only in-frame clones and leaves some out. The sample contains fewer than 40,000 clones, 88% of which appear only once. The clonotype was recovered from an adult who received the MenACWY meningococcal vaccine as a control. Sequencing was performed on peripheral blood, taken 28 days after the second dose of the MenACWY control vaccine.

CDR3 sequence: CASRRSDTDTQYF. In nucleotides, the CDR3 is TGCGCCAGCAGACGGTCAGATACAGATACGCAGTATTTT. The chain joins TRBV4-1 to TRBJ2-3, with D uncertain. Trimming took off 6 bases at V and 3 bases at J, with 10 bases between the two ends. The CDR3 is 13 residues long. Germline V gives CDR1 MGHRA, CDR2 YSYEKL.